These 3 T cell receptor beta chains came from one sample sequenced in a study of shared clonotypes between healthy human individuals. Terminally differentiated effector memory CD45RA+ cells were left out of the naive CD8 fraction, which was CD45RO-negative and positively selected for CCR7. Profiled with immunoSEQ multiplex PCR; TCRdb holds only in-frame clones, not every one. The sample carries some 2.1 million clones, 93% recorded once. The source material was naive CD8+ T cells from PBMCs. The receptors originated from a man between 18 and 29 years old in good health. Some clones in this sample may be carry-over from other donors' samples.

The rearrangement uses TRBV27 and TRBJ2-5, with no clear D. CDR3 size: 17 residues. Trimming shortened V by 3 bases and J by 0 bases, and 17 bases separated the two germline ends. From germline, CDR1 is MNHEY and CDR2 SMNVEV (reference sequence). CDR3 sequence reads: CASSFLGGASNQETQYF. CDR3 in DNA: TGTGCCAGCAGTTTTCTCGGTGGAGCGTCGAACCAAGAGACCCAGTACTTC.

The chain uses TRBV19 and TRBJ1-1; no clear D. Germline CDR1 reads LNHDA; CDR2 reads SQIVND (reference sequence). This CDR3 comprises 11 residues. CDR3 sequence (DNA): TGTGTTTCCTTGAGGGACACTGAAGCTTTCTTT. This gives the protein CVSLRDTEAFF.

This clone was counted once. The V call is TRBV6-1, the J call TRBJ2-7, with TRBD2 as a possible D gene (5 bases). Per the germline V gene, CDR1 is MNHNS and CDR2 is SASEGT. The CDR3 length is 14 residues. With 2 bases removed from V and 6 bases from J, the gap between germline ends came to 14 bases. The CDR3 DNA sequence: TGTGCCAGCAGTGAAACCCGGGGTGGTTCCGAGCAGTACTTC. This codes for CASSETRGGSEQYF.